The next 6 T cell receptor beta chains were all read from a single sample in a study of a mutant IDH1 vaccine in newly diagnosed glioma. Time point in this sample: week 5, during vaccination. A 20-mer mutant IDH1 peptide at 300 ug was injected subcutaneously with topical imiquimod. Clones were sequenced by immunoSEQ multiplex PCR, and TCRdb holds only the in-frame ones, with some missing. The sample includes 30,000 to 45,000 clones, approximately 89% of them seen just once. For these TCRs, the target antigens are not known. The source was PBMCs, collected from a glioma patient whose treatment included an IDH1 peptide vaccine. These receptors originate from a man aged 50-60 years with glioma.

CDR3 residues: CSVDQGVSYNEQFF. The CDR3 DNA is TGCAGCGTTGACCAGGGGGTCAGCTACAATGAGCAGTTCTTC. This chain links TRBV29-1 with TRBJ2-1; TRBD1 agrees at 7 bases. Per the germline V gene, CDR1 is SQVTM and CDR2 is ANQGSEA. Losses at the gene ends were 3 bases for V and 3 bases for J; bases not matched to a gene: 5. The CDR3 is made up of 14 amino acids.

V is TRBV11-2 and J is TRBJ2-7; maybe TRBD2 (6 bases). Trimming pared 5 bases from V and 4 bases from J, leaving 18 bases between. The germline gives CDR1 SGHAT, CDR2 FQNNGV. The CDR3 has 15 amino acids. CDR3 region: CASSHGTSPFYEQYF. CDR3 nucleotide sequence: TGTGCCAGCAGCCACGGGACTTCCCCCTTTTACGAGCAGTACTTC.

The V call is TRBV10-3, the J call TRBJ2-5, with 12 bases fitting TRBD2. The germline V gene has CDR1 ENHRY and CDR2 SYGVKD. V trimming: 2 bases; J trimming: 0 bases; junction bases outside the gene matches: 7. The CDR3 loop spans 18 amino acids. The CDR3 here is CAISETQGLAGHQETQYF. Here the CDR3 DNA reads TGTGCCATCAGTGAGACACAAGGACTAGCGGGACACCAAGAGACCCAGTACTTC.

This rearrangement joins TRBV29-1 to TRBJ1-2, with D unclear. CDR1 SQVTM and CDR2 ANQGSEA come from the germline V gene. V shed 0 bases and J shed 3 bases, with 5 bases lying between them. CDR3 length: 12 residues. DNA of the CDR3: TGCAGCGTTGAAGAGGGGTACTATGGCTACACCTTC. Translated: CSVEEGYYGYTF.

V usage is TRBV5-1 and J usage is TRBJ2-7; D is perhaps TRBD2 (5 bases). The CDR3 is 14 amino acids. V lost 4 bases and J 7 bases, leaving 18 bases between the germline ends. Germline CDR1 and CDR2: SGHRS and YFSETQ. CDR3 DNA sequence: TGCGCCAGCAGCCCTGGGGTGGGAGAGGGAGAGCAGTACTTC. This gives the protein CASSPGVGEGEQYF.

The genes are TRBV18 and TRBJ2-1; 8 bases are a match to TRBD2. Per the germline V gene, CDR1 is KGHSH and CDR2 is LQKENI. V lost 1 base, J lost 1 base, and 12 bases stayed unmatched. This CDR3 region has 19 residues. CDR3 DNA: TGTGCCAGCTCACCACGGCCGGGAGGGAATCATGGTTCCTACAATGAGCAGTTCTTC. It translates to CASSPRPGGNHGSYNEQFF. Full variable domain (outside the CDR3, taken from reference TRBV18 and TRBJ2-1): NAGVMQNPRHLVRRRGQEARLRCSPMKGHSHVYWYRQLPEEGLKFMVYLQKENIIDESGMPKERFSAEFPKEGPSILRIQQVVRGDSAAYFCASSPRPGGNHGSYNEQFFGPGTRLTVL.